The rows below give T cell receptor beta chains drawn from one sample of a study of cytomegalovirus exposure and HLA in healthy donors. Clones were sequenced by immunoSEQ multiplex PCR, and TCRdb holds only the in-frame ones, with some missing. The table lists roughly 79,000 clones, around 94% of them singletons. The specimen was PBMCs. The receptors derive from a man younger than 35 in good health and CMV-seronegative. The CDR3 runs from the conserved cysteine through the conserved F or W. Each record gives: clone size, CDR3 length, V gene, D gene, J gene, CDR3 DNA, CDR3 protein. The D gene is left open where the match is weak. Not all rows give a size; the values are once, few, many and, for expanded clones, a class.

clone size: .
CDR3 length: 15
V gene: TRBV2
D gene: .
J gene: TRBJ2-2
CDR3 DNA: TGTGCCAGCAACAGACAAGGGGCGCCGACCGGGGAGCTGTTTTTT
CDR3 protein: CASNRQGAPTGELFF

clone size: .
CDR3 length: 14
V gene: TRBV2
D gene: TRBD2
J gene: TRBJ2-7
CDR3 DNA: TGTGCCAGCACCCAAGGGGCGGGGGCCTACGAGCAGTACTTC
CDR3 protein: CASTQGAGAYEQYF

clone size: .
CDR3 length: 15
V gene: TRBV6-6
D gene: TRBD2
J gene: TRBJ2-5
CDR3 DNA: TGTGCCAGCAGTTACCGGACTAGCGGGGTAGAGACCCAGTACTTC
CDR3 protein: CASSYRTSGVETQYF

clone size: .
CDR3 length: 12
V gene: TRBV28
D gene: .
J gene: TRBJ2-1
CDR3 DNA: TGTGCCAGCAGTGGCCCATACAATGAGCAGTTCTTC
CDR3 protein: CASSGPYNEQFF

clone size: .
CDR3 length: 14
V gene: TRBV5-4
D gene: .
J gene: TRBJ2-7
CDR3 DNA: TGTGCCAGCAGCTTGGAACAGGGCGCCTACGAGCAGTACTTC
CDR3 protein: CASSLEQGAYEQYF

clone size: .
CDR3 length: 14
V gene: TRBV6-6
D gene: TRBD1
J gene: TRBJ1-1
CDR3 DNA: TGTGCCAGCAGTAAACCCGACAGGGCTACTGAAGCTTTCTTT
CDR3 protein: CASSKPDRATEAFF

clone size: .
CDR3 length: 14
V gene: TRBV14
D gene: .
J gene: TRBJ2-7
CDR3 DNA: TGTGCCAGCAGTAGGGGGAGACAATTCTACGAGCAGTACTTC
CDR3 protein: CASSRGRQFYEQYF

clone size: once
CDR3 length: 15
V gene: TRBV27
D gene: .
J gene: TRBJ1-1
CDR3 DNA: TGTGCCAGCAGTTGGAGTAACTTCATGAACACTGAAGCTTTCTTT
CDR3 protein: CASSWSNFMNTEAFF

clone size: .
CDR3 length: 15
V gene: TRBV4-1
D gene: TRBD1
J gene: TRBJ1-2
CDR3 DNA: TGCGCCAGCAGCCAACCCCGGACAGGGGCGCGCGGCTACACCTTC
CDR3 protein: CASSQPRTGARGYTF

clone size: .
CDR3 length: 14
V gene: TRBV18
D gene: TRBD1
J gene: TRBJ2-3
CDR3 DNA: TGTGCCAGCTCAACCCGGACAGGGGAAGATACGCAGTATTTT
CDR3 protein: CASSTRTGEDTQYF

clone size: .
CDR3 length: 14
V gene: TRBV5-5
D gene: TRBD1
J gene: TRBJ1-2
CDR3 DNA: TGTGCCAGCAGCTTCGTAACGACAGGGGATGGCTACACCTTC
CDR3 protein: CASSFVTTGDGYTF

clone size: .
CDR3 length: 13
V gene: TRBV7-9
D gene: .
J gene: TRBJ2-7
CDR3 DNA: TGTGCCAGCGGGGTAGACAGGTCCTACGAGCAGTACTTC
CDR3 protein: CASGVDRSYEQYF

clone size: .
CDR3 length: 18
V gene: TRBV7-2
D gene: .
J gene: TRBJ2-6
CDR3 DNA: TGTGCCAGCAGCTTGATTTTCGCAGGGGCTGCGGGGGCCAACGTCCTGACTTTC
CDR3 protein: CASSLIFAGAAGANVLTF

clone size: .
CDR3 length: 14
V gene: TRBV11-3
D gene: .
J gene: TRBJ1-1
CDR3 DNA: TGTGCCAGCAGCTTACCCCGTCTGAACACTGAAGCTTTCTTT
CDR3 protein: CASSLPRLNTEAFF

clone size: .
CDR3 length: 16
V gene: TRBV7-8
D gene: TRBD1
J gene: TRBJ1-4
CDR3 DNA: TGTGCCAGCAGCTCGCGCTGGGACAGGGTGACTGAAAAACTGTTTTTT
CDR3 protein: CASSSRWDRVTEKLFF

clone size: .
CDR3 length: 18
V gene: TRBV12-5
D gene: TRBD2
J gene: TRBJ2-3
CDR3 DNA: TGTGCTAGTGGTTCCCGGGTGGGGACTAGCGGGAGTACAGATACGCAGTATTTT
CDR3 protein: CASGSRVGTSGSTDTQYF

clone size: .
CDR3 length: 14
V gene: TRBV27
D gene: .
J gene: TRBJ1-1
CDR3 DNA: TGTGCCAGCAGTTTATCCCACAGAAACACTGAAGCTTTCTTT
CDR3 protein: CASSLSHRNTEAFF

clone size: .
CDR3 length: 14
V gene: TRBV2
D gene: TRBD1
J gene: TRBJ2-3
CDR3 DNA: TGTGCCAGCAGTCTCGGGACAGGGGGGGATACGCAGTATTTT
CDR3 protein: CASSLGTGGDTQYF

clone size: .
CDR3 length: 14
V gene: TRBV7-9
D gene: .
J gene: TRBJ2-3
CDR3 DNA: TGTGCCAGCAGCTTGCGAGAGGGCGCAGATACGCAGTATTTT
CDR3 protein: CASSLREGADTQYF

clone size: .
CDR3 length: 17
V gene: TRBV6-4
D gene: TRBD1
J gene: TRBJ1-2
CDR3 DNA: TGTGCCAGCAGTGACTCAGAAGGGACAGGGAACGGCTATGGCTACACCTTC
CDR3 protein: CASSDSEGTGNGYGYTF

clone size: .
CDR3 length: 14
V gene: TRBV30
D gene: TRBD1
J gene: TRBJ2-1
CDR3 DNA: TGTGCCTGGAGGGCGGGGTCAGGGGGCAGTGAGCAGTTCTTC
CDR3 protein: CAWRAGSGGSEQFF

clone size: .
CDR3 length: 14
V gene: TRBV7-2
D gene: .
J gene: TRBJ1-1
CDR3 DNA: TGTGCCAGCTACTCCAGGGGAGTCAGCACTGAAGCTTTCTTT
CDR3 protein: CASYSRGVSTEAFF